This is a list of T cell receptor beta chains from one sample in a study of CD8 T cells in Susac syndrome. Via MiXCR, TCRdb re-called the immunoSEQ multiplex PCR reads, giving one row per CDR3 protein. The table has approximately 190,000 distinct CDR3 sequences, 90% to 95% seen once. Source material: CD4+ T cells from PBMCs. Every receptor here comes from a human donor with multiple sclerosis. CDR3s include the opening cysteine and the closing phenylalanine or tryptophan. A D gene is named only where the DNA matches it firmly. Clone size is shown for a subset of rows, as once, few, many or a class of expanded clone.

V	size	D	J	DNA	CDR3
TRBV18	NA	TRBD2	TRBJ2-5	TGTGCCAGCTCACCCGGGACTAGCGGGAGTTTGAAGACCCAGTACTTC	CASSPGTSGSLKTQYF
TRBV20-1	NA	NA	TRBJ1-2	TGCAGTGCTAGGGGATGGGTCCAAACCCTCGGCTACACCTTC	CSARGWVQTLGYTF
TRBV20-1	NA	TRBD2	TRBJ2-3	TGCAGTGCCGGACTAGGATTCACAGATACGCAGTATTTT	CSAGLGFTDTQYF
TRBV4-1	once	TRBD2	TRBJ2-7	TGCGCCAGCAGCCAAGGGGGACTAGCGGCCCCTGGGCAGTACTTC	CASSQGGLAAPGQYF
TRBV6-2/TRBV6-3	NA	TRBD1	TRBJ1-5	TGTGCCAGCAGTTCCCGGGACAGTAATCAGCCCCAGCATTTT	CASSSRDSNQPQHF
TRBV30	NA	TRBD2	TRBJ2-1	TGTACCTGGGGCGGGACTAGCGGGGGCCGCTCCTACAATGAGCAGTTCTTC	CTWGGTSGGRSYNEQFF
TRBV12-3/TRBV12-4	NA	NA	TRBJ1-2	TGTGCCAGCAGTTTACCGGGGTTAGGTGGCTACACCTTC	CASSLPGLGGYTF
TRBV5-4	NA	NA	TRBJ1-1	TGTGCCAGCAGCGGGGACTGGAACACTGAAGCTTTCTTT	CASSGDWNTEAFF
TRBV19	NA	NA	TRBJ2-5	TGTGCCAGTAGTATGTCCGCCACCGCGGAGACCCAGTACTTC	CASSMSATAETQYF
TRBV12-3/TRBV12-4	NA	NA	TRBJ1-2	TGTGCCAGCAGTCTGGGGGGACACCGAAACTATGGCTACACCTTC	CASSLGGHRNYGYTF
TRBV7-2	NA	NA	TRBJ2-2	TGTGCCAGCAGTTCTAACCTTGGGGAGCTGTTTTTT	CASSSNLGELFF
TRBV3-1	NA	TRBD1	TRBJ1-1	TGTGCCAGCAGCCAACGCGACAGGGAGGAAGCTTTCTTT	CASSQRDREEAFF
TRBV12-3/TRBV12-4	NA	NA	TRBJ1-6	TGTGCCAGCAGTTTCGCGGGACCGACCTATAATTCACCCCTCCACTTT	CASSFAGPTYNSPLHF
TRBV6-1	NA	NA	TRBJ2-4	TGTGCCAGCTCACCCGGGATTCAAAACATTCAGTACTTC	CASSPGIQNIQYF
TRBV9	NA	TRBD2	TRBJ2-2	TGTGCCAGCAGCCCTCTAAGCGGGACCCGCGGCGGGGAGCTGTTTTTT	CASSPLSGTRGGELFF
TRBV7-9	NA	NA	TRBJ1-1	TGTGCCAGCAGCTTAAAGGATACTGAAGCTTTCTTT	CASSLKDTEAFF
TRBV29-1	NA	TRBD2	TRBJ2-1	TGCAGCGTTGGGGGTCTAGCGGGAGGGCCGGGGAATGAGCAGTTCTTC	CSVGGLAGGPGNEQFF
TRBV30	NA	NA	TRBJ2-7	TGTGCCACGGACGAGGGTTACGAGCAGTACTTC	CATDEGYEQYF
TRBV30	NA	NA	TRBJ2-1	TGTGCCTGGAGTGTACTGGGGGTACCACAGTTCTTC	CAWSVLGVPQFF
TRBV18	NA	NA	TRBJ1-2	TGTGCCAGCTCACCACCGGCCTACTGGGAGTATGGCTACACCTTC	CASSPPAYWEYGYTF
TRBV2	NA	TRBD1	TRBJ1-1	TGTGCCAGCAGTGGGACAGGGGGCACTGAAGCTTTCTTT	CASSGTGGTEAFF
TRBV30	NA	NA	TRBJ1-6	TGTGCCTGGAGTGTACTAGGTCATTCACCCCTCCACTTT	CAWSVLGHSPLHF
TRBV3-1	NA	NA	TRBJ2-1	TGTGCCAGCAGCCCAGAGGGGGGGTACAATGAGCAGTTCTTC	CASSPEGGYNEQFF
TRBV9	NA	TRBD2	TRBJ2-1	TGTGCCAGCAGCGTAGGCGGGGGTCAATCCTACAATGAGCAGTTCTTC	CASSVGGGQSYNEQFF
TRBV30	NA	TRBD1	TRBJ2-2	TGTGCCTGGAGTGTACGAGACAGGGGCACCGGGGAGCTGTTTTTT	CAWSVRDRGTGELFF
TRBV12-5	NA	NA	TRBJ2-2	TGTGCTAGTTCCGGGACTTCGAACACCGGGGAGCTGTTTTTT	CASSGTSNTGELFF
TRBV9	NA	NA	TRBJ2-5	TGTGCCAGCAGCGCCTCGGGGTCGGGCGAGACCCAGTACTTC	CASSASGSGETQYF
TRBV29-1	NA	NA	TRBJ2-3	TGCAGCGTCGTCGGGAGCCTGTCAGATACGCAGTATTTT	CSVVGSLSDTQYF
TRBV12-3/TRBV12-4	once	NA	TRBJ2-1	TGTGCCAGCAGTTTTGGGGGAGGCAATGAGCAGTTCTTC	CASSFGGGNEQFF
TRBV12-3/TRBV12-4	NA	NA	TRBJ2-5	TGTGCCAGCAGTCCTCCGAGGGGTCCGGAGACCCAGTACTTC	CASSPPRGPETQYF
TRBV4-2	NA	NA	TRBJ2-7	TGTGCCAGCAGCCAAGATCTGACCCAACCGGGGGAGCAGTACTTC	CASSQDLTQPGEQYF
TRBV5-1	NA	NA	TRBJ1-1	TGCGCCAGCAGCTTGGGGGTGGTGGAGAACACTGAAGCTTTCTTT	CASSLGVVENTEAFF
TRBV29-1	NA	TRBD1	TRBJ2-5	TGCAGCGTAGACAGGGAGAGCCAAGAGACCCAGTACTTC	CSVDRESQETQYF
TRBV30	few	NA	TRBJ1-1	TGTGCCTGGTCCAGGAGGAACACTGAAGCTTTCTTT	CAWSRRNTEAFF
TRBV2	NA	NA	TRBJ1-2	TGTGCCAGCAGGGGGGACGGAAACTATGGCTACACCTTC	CASRGDGNYGYTF
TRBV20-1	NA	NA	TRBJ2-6	TGCAGTGCTAGAGAACGGTTCTCTGGGGCCAACGTCCTGACTTTC	CSARERFSGANVLTF
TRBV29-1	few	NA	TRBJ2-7	TGCAGCGTTGCCGTCCTACAGGGCTCCTACGAGCAGTACTTC	CSVAVLQGSYEQYF
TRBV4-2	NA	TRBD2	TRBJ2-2	TGTGCCAGCAGCCAAGTGTCCTTTGCTAGCGGCACCGGGGAGCTGTTTTTT	CASSQVSFASGTGELFF
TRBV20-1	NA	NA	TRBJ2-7	TGCAGTGCCGAGGACAAAGGGTTCAACGAGCAGTACTTC	CSAEDKGFNEQYF
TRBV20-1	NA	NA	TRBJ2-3	TGCAGTGCTCACTTACGGGGCACAGATACGCAGTATTTT	CSAHLRGTDTQYF
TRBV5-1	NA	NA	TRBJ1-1	TGCGCCAGCAGCTTGGGGCCGCAGAACACTGAAGCTTTCTTT	CASSLGPQNTEAFF
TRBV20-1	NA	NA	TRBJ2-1	TGCAGTGCTACCGGTTCGCTCTACAATGAGCAGTTCTTC	CSATGSLYNEQFF
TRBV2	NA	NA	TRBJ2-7	TGTGCCAGCCAAAACGACAGGACCATGACCTACGAGCAGTACTTC	CASQNDRTMTYEQYF
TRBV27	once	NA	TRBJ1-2	TGTGCCAGCAGTTTACAGGGGACTAATGGCTACACCTTC	CASSLQGTNGYTF
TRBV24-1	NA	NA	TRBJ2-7	TGTGCCACCAGTGATTCTGGCAGGGGAAACGACGAGCAGTACTTC	CATSDSGRGNDEQYF
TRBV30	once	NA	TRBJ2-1	TGTGCCTCCTTGGAGGGGGGGCTGGGGAATGAGCAGTTCTTC	CASLEGGLGNEQFF
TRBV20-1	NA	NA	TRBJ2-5	TGCAGTGGGTGGAGAGAGACCCAGTACTTC	CSGWRETQYF
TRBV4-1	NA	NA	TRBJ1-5	TGCGCCAGCAGCCAAGAGAAGGGGACGCCCCAGCATTTT	CASSQEKGTPQHF